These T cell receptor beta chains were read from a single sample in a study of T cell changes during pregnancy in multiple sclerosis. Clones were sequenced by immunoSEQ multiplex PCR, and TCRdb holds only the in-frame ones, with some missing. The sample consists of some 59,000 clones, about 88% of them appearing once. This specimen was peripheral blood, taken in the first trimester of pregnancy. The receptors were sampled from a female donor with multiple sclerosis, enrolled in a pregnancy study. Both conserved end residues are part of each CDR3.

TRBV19	CASSPQRMDFFSLHQPQHF
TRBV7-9	CASSLLVTDTQYF
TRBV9	CASSVGDGGVGVNTEAFF
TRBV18	CASSLGTAYEQYF
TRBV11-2	CASSLGYGDQPQHF
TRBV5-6	CASSPWGQGSNQPQHF
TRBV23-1	CASSRQGPRGGYTEAFF
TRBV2	CASFGSTLAKNIQYF
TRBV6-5	CASSYPPQRGGYIQYF
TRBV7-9	CASSERQGLADTQYF